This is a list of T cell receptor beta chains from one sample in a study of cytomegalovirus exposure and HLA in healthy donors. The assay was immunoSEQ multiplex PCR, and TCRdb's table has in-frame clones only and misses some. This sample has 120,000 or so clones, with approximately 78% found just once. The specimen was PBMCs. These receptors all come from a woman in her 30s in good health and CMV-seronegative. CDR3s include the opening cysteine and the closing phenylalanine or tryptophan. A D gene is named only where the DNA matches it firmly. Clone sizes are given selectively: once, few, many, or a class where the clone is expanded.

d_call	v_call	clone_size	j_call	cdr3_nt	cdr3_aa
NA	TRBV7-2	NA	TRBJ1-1	TGTGCCAGCAGCTTAGTAGGCGGACAGAACACTGAAGCTTTCTTT	CASSLVGGQNTEAFF
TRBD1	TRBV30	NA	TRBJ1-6	TGTGCCTGGAGTGTACGGGACAGGGGGGATTCACCCCTCCACTTT	CAWSVRDRGDSPLHF
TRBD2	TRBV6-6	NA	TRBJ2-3	TGTGCCAATAGCGGGGAGGGTGATACGCAGTATTTT	CANSGEGDTQYF
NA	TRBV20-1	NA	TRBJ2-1	TGCAGTGCTCCCAGTAACAATGAGCAGTTCTTC	CSAPSNNEQFF
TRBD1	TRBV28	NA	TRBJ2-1	TGTGCCAGCACCAGGACAGGGGGGAACAATGAGCAGTTCTTC	CASTRTGGNNEQFF
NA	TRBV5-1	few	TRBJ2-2	TGCGCCAGCAGGGAGTCCGGGGAGCTGTTTTTT	CASRESGELFF
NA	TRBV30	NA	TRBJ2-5	TGTGCCTGGAGTGGAGGGAGTGAGACCCAGTACTTC	CAWSGGSETQYF
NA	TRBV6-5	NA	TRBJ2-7	TGTGCCAGCAGTAGCGGCTACAACTACGAGCAGTACTTC	CASSSGYNYEQYF
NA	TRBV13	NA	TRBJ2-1	TGTGCCAGCAGCTCTAACTACAATGAGCAGTTCTTC	CASSSNYNEQFF
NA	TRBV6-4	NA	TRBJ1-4	TGTGCCAGCAGTGACTTCTTTGACAGCCTTGCCGGGGGGGGGAATGGAGAAAAACTGTTTTTT	CASSDFFDSLAGGGNGEKLFF
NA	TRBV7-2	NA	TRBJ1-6	TGTGCCAGCAGCGCCCCAGGAGCGGGAAATTCACCCCTCCACTTT	CASSAPGAGNSPLHF
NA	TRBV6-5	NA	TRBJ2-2	TGTGCCAGCAGTTCCGGTTGGACCGGGGAGCTGTTTTTT	CASSSGWTGELFF
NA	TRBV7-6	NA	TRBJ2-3	TGTGCCAGCAGCCCTCGTGGAGGGGGCTGGGGCACAGATACGCAGTATTTT	CASSPRGGGWGTDTQYF
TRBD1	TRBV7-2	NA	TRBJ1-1	TGTGCCAGCAGCTTAGTTGGGCAGGGGGCGAACACTGAAGCTTTCTTT	CASSLVGQGANTEAFF
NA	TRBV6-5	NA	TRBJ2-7	TGTGCCAGCAGCAATCGGGACAATGCCTACGAGCAGTACTTC	CASSNRDNAYEQYF
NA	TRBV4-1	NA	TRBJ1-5	TGCGCCAGCAGCCAAGAAGGCAGGGGAGGGAATCAGCCCCAGCATTTT	CASSQEGRGGNQPQHF
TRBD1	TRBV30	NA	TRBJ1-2	TGTGCCTGGAGTTGGGACAGGGCAGCTAACTATGGCTACACCTTC	CAWSWDRAANYGYTF
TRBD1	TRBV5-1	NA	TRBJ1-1	TGCGCCAGCAGCGGACAGGGGAAGACTGAAGCTTTCTTT	CASSGQGKTEAFF
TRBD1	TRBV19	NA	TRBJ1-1	TGTGCCAGTAGTCTAAGGACAGGGGTGAACACTGAAGCTTTCTTT	CASSLRTGVNTEAFF
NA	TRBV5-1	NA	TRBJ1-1	TGCGCCAGCAGCTTCAGGTACATGAACACTGAAGCTTTCTTT	CASSFRYMNTEAFF
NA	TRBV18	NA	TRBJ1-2	TGTGCCAGCTCACCCGAGTCACAGGGACGGGGCTACACCTTC	CASSPESQGRGYTF
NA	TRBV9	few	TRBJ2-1	TGTGCCAGCAGCGTAGATGGGACTCCCAAGCAGTTCTTC	CASSVDGTPKQFF
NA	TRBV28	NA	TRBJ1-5	TGTGCCAGCAGTTTTGGCAGAAATCAGCCCCAGCATTTT	CASSFGRNQPQHF
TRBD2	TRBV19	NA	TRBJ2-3	TGTGCCAGTAGTATCTCCGGGACTAGCGGGTCTCCCGTCACAGATACGCAGTATTTT	CASSISGTSGSPVTDTQYF
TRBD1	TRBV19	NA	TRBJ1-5	TGTGCCACCAGACAGGGCGCCGGCAATCAGCCCCAGCATTTT	CATRQGAGNQPQHF
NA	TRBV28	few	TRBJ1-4	TGTGCCAGCACAGGGGATGATGAAAAACTGTTTTTT	CASTGDDEKLFF
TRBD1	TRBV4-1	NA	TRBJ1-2	TGCGCCAGCAGCCTACCATCCCAGACAGGGCCATTGAGTGGCTACACCTTC	CASSLPSQTGPLSGYTF
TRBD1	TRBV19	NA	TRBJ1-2	TGTGCCAGTAGCCTGCCGGGACAGGGGTATTATGGCTACACCTTC	CASSLPGQGYYGYTF
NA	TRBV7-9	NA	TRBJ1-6	TGTGCCAGCAGCTCCGGTGCTCGGGAGGTAGATAATTCACCCCTCCACTTT	CASSSGAREVDNSPLHF
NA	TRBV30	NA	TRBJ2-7	TGTGCCTGGAGTGTACTTCGTTCCTACGAGCAGTACTTC	CAWSVLRSYEQYF
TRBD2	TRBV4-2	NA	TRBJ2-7	TGTGCCAGCAGCCAAGGCGGGGGTAGCTCCTACGAGCAGTACTTC	CASSQGGGSSYEQYF
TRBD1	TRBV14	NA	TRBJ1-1	TGTGCCAGCAGCCGACAGGGGGTCACTGAAGCTTTCTTT	CASSRQGVTEAFF
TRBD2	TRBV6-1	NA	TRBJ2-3	TGTGCCAGCAGTGAGACGGGGGGGGGCCCAGATACGCAGTATTTT	CASSETGGGPDTQYF
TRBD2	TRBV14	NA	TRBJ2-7	TGTGCCAGCAGCCAACCGGGACTAGCAGCAACCTACGAGCAGTACTTC	CASSQPGLAATYEQYF
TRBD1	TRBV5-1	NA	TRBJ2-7	TGCGCCAGCAGCTTGGGGGGACAGGGGATTTACGAGCAGTACTTC	CASSLGGQGIYEQYF
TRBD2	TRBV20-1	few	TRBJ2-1	TGCAGTGCCGGGAGGAATGAGCAGTTCTTC	CSAGRNEQFF
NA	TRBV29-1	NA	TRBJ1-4	TGCAGCGTTGAGGACAGTAATAATGAAAAACTGTTTTTT	CSVEDSNNEKLFF
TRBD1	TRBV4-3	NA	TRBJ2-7	TGCGCCAGCAGCCTAACAGGGGGTGACGAGCAGTACTTC	CASSLTGGDEQYF
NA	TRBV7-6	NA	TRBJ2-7	TGTGCCAGCAGCTTAATAGGGGGCGGGGACGAGCAGTACTTC	CASSLIGGGDEQYF
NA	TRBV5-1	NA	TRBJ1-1	TGCGCCAGCAGGGTTCGTTCCACAAACACTGAAGCTTTCTTT	CASRVRSTNTEAFF
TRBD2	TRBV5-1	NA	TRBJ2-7	TGCGCCAGCCAGGAATTACGGGCTAGCGGAGAGCAGTACTTC	CASQELRASGEQYF
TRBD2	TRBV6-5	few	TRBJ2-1	TGTGCCAGCAGCAAGCGGGAGGGCCTTGGAAATGAGCAGTTCTTC	CASSKREGLGNEQFF
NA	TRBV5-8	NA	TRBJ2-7	TGTGCCAGCAGCCCAACGAGCGGATACTCCTACGAGCAGTACTTC	CASSPTSGYSYEQYF
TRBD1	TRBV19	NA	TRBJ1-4	TGTGCCAGTAACGACAGGGGTGGTGAAAAACTGTTTTTT	CASNDRGGEKLFF
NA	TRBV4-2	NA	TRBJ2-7	TGTGCCAGCAGCCAAGAATCAGGACAGAGCTACGAGCAGTACTTC	CASSQESGQSYEQYF